This T cell receptor beta chain stems from a study of T-cell reconstitution after alpha-beta-depleted transplantation in children. The TCRbeta library incorporated unique molecular identifiers. TCRdb fed the PCR reads into MiXCR, producing one record per CDR3 protein. The sample includes 300,000 to 400,000 distinct CDR3 sequences, about an eighth of them seen just once. This clonotype was recorded at least ten times. The CDR3 runs 16 residues. CDR1 SGHRS and CDR2 YFSETQ come from the germline V gene. Trimming took 4 bases from V and 3 from J, leaving 17 bases between them. Sequenced here: PBMCs, sampled from the stem cell graft. The gene calls are TRBV5-1 and TRBJ1-3, with D maybe TRBD1 (5 bases). This clonotype was obtained from a human donor who donated a stem cell graft to a child with Fanconi anemia. Here the CDR3 DNA reads TGCGCCAGCAGCCGAGACAGAGGGAGTTTTGGAAACACCATATATTTT. Its protein product is CASSRDRGSFGNTIYF.